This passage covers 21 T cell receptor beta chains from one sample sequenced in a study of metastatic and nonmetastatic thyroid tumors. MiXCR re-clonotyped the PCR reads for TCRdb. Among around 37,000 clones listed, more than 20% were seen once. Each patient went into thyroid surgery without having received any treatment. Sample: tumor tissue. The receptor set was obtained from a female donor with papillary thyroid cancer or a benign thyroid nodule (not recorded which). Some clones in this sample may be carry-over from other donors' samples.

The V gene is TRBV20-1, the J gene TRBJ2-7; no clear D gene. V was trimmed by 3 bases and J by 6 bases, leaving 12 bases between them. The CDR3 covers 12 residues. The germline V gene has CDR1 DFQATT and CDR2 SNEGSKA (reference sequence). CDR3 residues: CSARVPPAEQYF. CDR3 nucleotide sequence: TGCAGTGCTAGGGTCCCCCCCGCCGAGCAGTACTTC.

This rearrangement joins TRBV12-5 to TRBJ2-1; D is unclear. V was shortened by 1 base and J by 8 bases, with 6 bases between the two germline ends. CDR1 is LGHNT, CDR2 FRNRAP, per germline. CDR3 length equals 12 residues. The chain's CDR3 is CASGLEPYEQFF. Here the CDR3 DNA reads TGTGCTAGTGGTTTGGAACCATATGAGCAGTTCTTC.

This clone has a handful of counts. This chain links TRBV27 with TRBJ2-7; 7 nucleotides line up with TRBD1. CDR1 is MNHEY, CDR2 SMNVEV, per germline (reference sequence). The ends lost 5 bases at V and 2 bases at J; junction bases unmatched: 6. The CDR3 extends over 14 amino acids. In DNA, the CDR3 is TGTGCCAGCAGTCGACAGGGCGGAACCTACGAGCAGTACTTC. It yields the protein CASSRQGGTYEQYF.

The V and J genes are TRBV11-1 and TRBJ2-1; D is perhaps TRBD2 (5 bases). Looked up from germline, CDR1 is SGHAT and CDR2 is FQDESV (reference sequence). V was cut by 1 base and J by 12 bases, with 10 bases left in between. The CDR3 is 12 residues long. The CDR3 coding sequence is TGTGCCAGCAGCTTAGGGGCCGCGGGGCAGTTCTTC. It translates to CASSLGAAGQFF.

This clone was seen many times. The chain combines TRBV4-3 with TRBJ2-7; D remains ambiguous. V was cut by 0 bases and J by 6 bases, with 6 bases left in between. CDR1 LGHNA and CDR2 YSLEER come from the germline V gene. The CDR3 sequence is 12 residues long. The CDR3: CASSQDKGEQYF. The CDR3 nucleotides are TGCGCCAGCAGCCAAGATAAGGGCGAGCAGTACTTC.

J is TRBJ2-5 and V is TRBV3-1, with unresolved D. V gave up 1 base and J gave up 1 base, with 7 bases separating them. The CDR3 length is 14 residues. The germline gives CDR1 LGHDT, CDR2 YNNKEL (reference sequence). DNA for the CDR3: TGTGCCAGCAGCCAAGGATCCACCCAAGAGACCCAGTACTTC. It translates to CASSQGSTQETQYF.

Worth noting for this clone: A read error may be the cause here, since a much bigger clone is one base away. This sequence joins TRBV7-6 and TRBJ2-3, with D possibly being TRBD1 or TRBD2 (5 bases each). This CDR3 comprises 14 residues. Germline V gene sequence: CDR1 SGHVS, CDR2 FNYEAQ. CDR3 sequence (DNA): TGTGCCATCAGCCGGGACCAAGCTAGAGATACGCAGTATTTT. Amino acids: CAISRDQARDTQYF.

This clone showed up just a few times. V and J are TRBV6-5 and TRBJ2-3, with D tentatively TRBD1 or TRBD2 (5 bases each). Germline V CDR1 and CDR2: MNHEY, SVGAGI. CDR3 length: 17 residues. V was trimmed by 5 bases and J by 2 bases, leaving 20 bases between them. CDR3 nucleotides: TGTGCCAGCAGTCCTACCTTTTTAGGGGACCACACAGATACGCAGTATTTT. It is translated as CASSPTFLGDHTDTQYF.

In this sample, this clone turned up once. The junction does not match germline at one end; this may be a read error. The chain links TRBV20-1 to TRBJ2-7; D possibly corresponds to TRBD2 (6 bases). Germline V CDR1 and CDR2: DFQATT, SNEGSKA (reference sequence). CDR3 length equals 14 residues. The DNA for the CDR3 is TGCATTGCTAGGCCTTTGGAGGGAGCGTACGAGCAGTACTTC. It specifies CIARPLEGAYEQYF.

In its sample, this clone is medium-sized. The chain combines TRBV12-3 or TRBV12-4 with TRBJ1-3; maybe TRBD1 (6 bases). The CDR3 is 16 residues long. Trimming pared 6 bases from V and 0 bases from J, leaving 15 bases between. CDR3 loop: CASSPLTGDSGNTIYF. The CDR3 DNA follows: TGTGCCAGCAGCCCGCTGACAGGTGACTCTGGAAACACCATATATTTT.

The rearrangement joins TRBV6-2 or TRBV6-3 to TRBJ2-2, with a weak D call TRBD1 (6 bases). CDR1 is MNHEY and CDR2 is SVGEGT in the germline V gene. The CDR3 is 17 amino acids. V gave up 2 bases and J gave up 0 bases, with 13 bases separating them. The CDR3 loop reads CASSYQQGGPNTGELFF. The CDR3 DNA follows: TGTGCCAGCAGTTACCAACAGGGCGGACCGAACACCGGGGAGCTGTTTTTT.

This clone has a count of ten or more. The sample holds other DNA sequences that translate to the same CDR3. CDR3 sequence: CASNIGTSGSSYNEQFF. Written as DNA, the CDR3 is TGTGCCAGCAATATCGGGACTAGCGGGAGCTCCTACAATGAGCAGTTCTTC. The chain combines TRBV12-3 or TRBV12-4 with TRBJ2-1, with 14 bases matching TRBD2. V shed 7 bases and J 0 bases; nucleotides not matched to a gene: 5. CDR3 length equals 17 residues.

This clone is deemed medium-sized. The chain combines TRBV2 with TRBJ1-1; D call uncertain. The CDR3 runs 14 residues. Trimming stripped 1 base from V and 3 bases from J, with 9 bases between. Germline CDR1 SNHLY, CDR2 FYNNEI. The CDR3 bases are TGTGCCAGCAGTGAAGGCCAGAGGGACACTGAAGCTTTCTTT. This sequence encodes CASSEGQRDTEAFF.

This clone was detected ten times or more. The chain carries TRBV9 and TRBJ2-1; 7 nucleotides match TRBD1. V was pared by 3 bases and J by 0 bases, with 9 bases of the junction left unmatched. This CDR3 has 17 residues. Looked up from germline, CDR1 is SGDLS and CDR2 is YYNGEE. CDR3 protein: CASSGHGTASSYNEQFF. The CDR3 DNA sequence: TGTGCCAGCAGCGGCCACGGGACAGCGAGCTCCTACAATGAGCAGTTCTTC.

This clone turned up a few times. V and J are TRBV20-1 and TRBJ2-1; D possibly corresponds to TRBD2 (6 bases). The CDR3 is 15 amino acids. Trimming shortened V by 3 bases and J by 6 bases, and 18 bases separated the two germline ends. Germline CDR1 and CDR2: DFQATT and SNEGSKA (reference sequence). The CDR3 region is CSASPGTPYGNEQFF. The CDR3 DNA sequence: TGCAGTGCTAGTCCCGGGACTCCCTACGGCAATGAGCAGTTCTTC.

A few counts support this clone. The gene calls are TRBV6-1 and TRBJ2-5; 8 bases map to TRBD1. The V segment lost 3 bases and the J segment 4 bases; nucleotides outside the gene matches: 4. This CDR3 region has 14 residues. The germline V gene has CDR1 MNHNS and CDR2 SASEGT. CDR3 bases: TGTGCCAGCAGTGAGGGGACAGGCGTAGAGACCCAGTACTTC. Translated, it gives CASSEGTGVETQYF.

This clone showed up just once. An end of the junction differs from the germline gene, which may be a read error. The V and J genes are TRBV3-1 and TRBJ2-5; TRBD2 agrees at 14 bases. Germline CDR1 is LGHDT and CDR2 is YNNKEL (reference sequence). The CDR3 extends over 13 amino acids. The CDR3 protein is CTSRQGTSGGREF. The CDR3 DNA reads TGTACCAGCCGCCAAGGGACTAGCGGGGGAAGGGAGTTC.

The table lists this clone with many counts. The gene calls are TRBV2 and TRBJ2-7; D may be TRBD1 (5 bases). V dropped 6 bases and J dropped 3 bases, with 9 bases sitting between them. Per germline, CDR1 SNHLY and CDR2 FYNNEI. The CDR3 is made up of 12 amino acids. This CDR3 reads CASRHQGYEQYF. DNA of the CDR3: TGTGCCAGCAGACACCAGGGCTACGAGCAGTACTTC.

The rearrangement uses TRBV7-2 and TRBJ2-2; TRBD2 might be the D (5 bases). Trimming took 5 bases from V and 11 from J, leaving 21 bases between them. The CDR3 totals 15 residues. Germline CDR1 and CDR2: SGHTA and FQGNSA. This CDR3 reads CASSPLGRETVELFF. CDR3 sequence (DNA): TGTGCCAGCAGCCCCCTGGGCCGGGAAACCGTTGAGCTGTTTTTT.

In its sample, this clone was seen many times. DNA for the CDR3: TGTGCCAGCTCCCAGGCCGTAGGGACAGGGTTCTCCTACGAGCAGTACTTC. As protein: CASSQAVGTGFSYEQYF. The chain couples TRBV6-1 to TRBJ2-7, with 9 positions matching TRBD1. The ends lost 8 bases at V and 0 bases at J; junction bases unmatched: 14. The CDR3 contains 17 residues. Germline values: CDR1 MNHNS, CDR2 SASEGT.

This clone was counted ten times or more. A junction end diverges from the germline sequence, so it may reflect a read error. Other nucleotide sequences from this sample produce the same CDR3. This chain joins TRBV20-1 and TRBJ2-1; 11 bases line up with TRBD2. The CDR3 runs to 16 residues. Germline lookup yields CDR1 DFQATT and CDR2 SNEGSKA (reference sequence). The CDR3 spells CSARDLRLAGGPEQFF. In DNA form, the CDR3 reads TGCAGTGCTCGAGATCTTAGGCTAGCGGGGGGTCCTGAGCAGTTCTTC.